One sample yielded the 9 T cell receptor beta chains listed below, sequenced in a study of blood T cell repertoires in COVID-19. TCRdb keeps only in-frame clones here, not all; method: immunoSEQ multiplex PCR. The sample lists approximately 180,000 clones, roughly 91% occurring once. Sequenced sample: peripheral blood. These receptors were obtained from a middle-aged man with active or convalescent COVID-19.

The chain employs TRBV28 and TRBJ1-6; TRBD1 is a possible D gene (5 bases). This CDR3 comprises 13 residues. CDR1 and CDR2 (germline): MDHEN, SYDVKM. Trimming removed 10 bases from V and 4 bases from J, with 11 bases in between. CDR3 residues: CATIGGYNSPLHF. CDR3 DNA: TGTGCCACCATCGGGGGGTATAATTCACCCCTCCACTTT. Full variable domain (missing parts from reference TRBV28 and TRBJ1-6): DVKVTQSSRYLVKRTGEKVFLECVQDMDHENMFWYRQDPGLGLRLIYFSYDVKMKEKGDIPEGYSVSREKKERFSLILESASTNQTSMYLCATIGGYNSPLHFGNGTRLTVT.

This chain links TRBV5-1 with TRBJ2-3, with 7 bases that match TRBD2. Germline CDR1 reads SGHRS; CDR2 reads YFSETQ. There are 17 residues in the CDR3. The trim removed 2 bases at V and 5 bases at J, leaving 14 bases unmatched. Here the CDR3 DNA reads TGCGCCAGCAGCTTCTTTAGAGGGCGGGAGTTTGGAGATACGCAGTATTTT. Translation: CASSFFRGREFGDTQYF.

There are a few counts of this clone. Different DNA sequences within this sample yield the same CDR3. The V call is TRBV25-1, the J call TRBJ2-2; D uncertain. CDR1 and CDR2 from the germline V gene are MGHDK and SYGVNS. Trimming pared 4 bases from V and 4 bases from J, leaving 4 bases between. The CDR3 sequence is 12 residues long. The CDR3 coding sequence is TGTGCCAGCAGTGTGAGCACCGGGGAGCTGTTTTTT. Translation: CASSVSTGELFF.

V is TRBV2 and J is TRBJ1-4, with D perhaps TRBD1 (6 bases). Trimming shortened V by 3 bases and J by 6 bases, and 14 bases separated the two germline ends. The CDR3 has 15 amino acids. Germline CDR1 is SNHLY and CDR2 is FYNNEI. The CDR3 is CASSEGGRRDEKLFF. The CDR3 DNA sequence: TGTGCCAGCAGTGAGGGGGGGCGGCGGGATGAAAAACTGTTTTTT.

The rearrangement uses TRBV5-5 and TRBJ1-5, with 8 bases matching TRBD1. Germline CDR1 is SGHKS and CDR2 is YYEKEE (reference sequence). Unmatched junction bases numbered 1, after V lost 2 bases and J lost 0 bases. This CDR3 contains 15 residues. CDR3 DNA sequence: TGTGCCAGCAGCTTCGGACAGGGTAGCAATCAGCCCCAGCATTTT. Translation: CASSFGQGSNQPQHF. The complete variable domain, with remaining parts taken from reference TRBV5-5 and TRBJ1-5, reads DAGVTQSPTHLIKTRGQQVTLRCSPISGHKSVSWYQQVLGQGPQFIFQYYEKEERGRGNFPDRFSARQFPNYSSELNVNALLLGDSALYLCASSFGQGSNQPQHFGDGTRLSIL.

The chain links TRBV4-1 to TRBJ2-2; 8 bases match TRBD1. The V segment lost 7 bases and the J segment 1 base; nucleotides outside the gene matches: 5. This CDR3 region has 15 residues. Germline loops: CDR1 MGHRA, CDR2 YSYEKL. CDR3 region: CASKLGTGNTGELFF. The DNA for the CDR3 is TGCGCCAGCAAGTTAGGGACAGGGAACACCGGGGAGCTGTTTTTT.

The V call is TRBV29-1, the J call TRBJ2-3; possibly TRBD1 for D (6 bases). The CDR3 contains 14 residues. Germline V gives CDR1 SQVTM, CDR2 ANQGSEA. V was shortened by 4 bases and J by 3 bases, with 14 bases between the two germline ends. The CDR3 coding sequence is TGCAGCGTTGTAGGGAAAAGGGGGACAGATACGCAGTATTTT. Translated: CSVVGKRGTDTQYF.

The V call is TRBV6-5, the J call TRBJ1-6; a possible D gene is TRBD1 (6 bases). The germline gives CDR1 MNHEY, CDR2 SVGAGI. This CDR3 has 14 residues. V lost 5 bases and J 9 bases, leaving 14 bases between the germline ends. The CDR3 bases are TGTGCCAGCAGTATTACAGGGATCTCTTCACCCCTCCACTTT. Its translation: CASSITGISSPLHF.

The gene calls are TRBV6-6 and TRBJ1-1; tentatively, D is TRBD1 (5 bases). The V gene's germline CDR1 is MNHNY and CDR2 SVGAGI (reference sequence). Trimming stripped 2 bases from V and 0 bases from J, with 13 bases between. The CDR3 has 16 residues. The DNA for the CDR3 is TGTGCCAGCAGTTACAGCGGGGCCCGCATGAACACTGAAGCTTTCTTT. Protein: CASSYSGARMNTEAFF.